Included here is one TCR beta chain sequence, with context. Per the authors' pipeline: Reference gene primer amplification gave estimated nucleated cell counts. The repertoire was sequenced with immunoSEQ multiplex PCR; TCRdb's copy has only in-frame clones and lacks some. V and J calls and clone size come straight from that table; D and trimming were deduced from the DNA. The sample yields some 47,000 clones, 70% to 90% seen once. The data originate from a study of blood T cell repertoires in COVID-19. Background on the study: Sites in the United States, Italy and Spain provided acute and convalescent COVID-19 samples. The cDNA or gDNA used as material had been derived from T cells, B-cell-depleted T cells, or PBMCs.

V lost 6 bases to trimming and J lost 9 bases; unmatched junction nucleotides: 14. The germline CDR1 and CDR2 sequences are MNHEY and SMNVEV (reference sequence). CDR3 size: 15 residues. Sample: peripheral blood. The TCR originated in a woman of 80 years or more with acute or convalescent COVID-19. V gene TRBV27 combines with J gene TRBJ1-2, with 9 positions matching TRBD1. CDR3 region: CASRTPEQGAARYTF. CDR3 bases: TGTGCCAGCAGGACTCCCGAACAGGGGGCTGCACGCTACACCTTC.